One and the same sample provided the 20 T cell receptor beta chains below, sequenced in a study of blood T cell repertoires in COVID-19. The data were produced by immunoSEQ multiplex PCR, yet TCRdb's version contains in-frame clones alone and is incomplete. Counted here are 110,000 or so clones, nearly 90% occurring once; the ten biggest clones make up roughly 8.4%. The specimen sequenced was peripheral blood. The receptor source for this set is a woman aged 70-85 years who had recovered from COVID-19.

The chain's CDR3 is CASSLTAQETYEQYF. CDR3 DNA: TGTGCCAGCAGCCTAACGGCACAGGAGACCTACGAGCAGTACTTC. The rearrangement joins TRBV21-1 to TRBJ2-7; the table names TRBD1, a call not compared with the DNA. TRBV21-1 has pseudogene status. This CDR3 spans 15 amino acids.

The rearrangement joins TRBV30 to TRBJ1-2, with D possibly matching TRBD1 (5 bases). V lost 5 bases and J lost 8, with 24 bases in between. CDR1 and CDR2 from the germline V gene are GTSNPN and SVGIG (reference sequence). The CDR3 loop spans 15 amino acids. The CDR3 bases are TGTGCCTGGCAGACGGGAGTTGGGGTAAGGGGCGGCTACACCTTC. As protein: CAWQTGVGVRGGYTF.

On this clone: A much larger clone differs from this one at a single base, so this may be a read error. The rearrangement uses TRBV7-3 and TRBJ2-7; 8 bases fit TRBD2. Per germline, CDR1 SGHTA and CDR2 FQGTGA. The CDR3 is 13 amino acids. Trimming took 2 bases from V and 3 from J; bases not matched to a gene: 0. This CDR3 reads CASSLRGGYEQYF. DNA for the CDR3: TGTGCCAGCAGCTTACGGGGGGGCTACGAGCAGTACTTC.

This clone has just a few counts. This sequence joins TRBV5-4 and TRBJ2-1; TRBD2 aligns across 9 bases. After removal of 4 bases from V and 5 bases from J, the junction contained 10 bases not matched to a gene. Germline V gives CDR1 SGHNT, CDR2 YYREEE (reference sequence). The CDR3 covers 16 residues. The CDR3 reads CASSQESGGLNNEQFF. Written as DNA, the CDR3 is TGTGCCAGCAGCCAGGAGAGCGGGGGGTTAAACAATGAGCAGTTCTTC.

V and J are TRBV19 and TRBJ2-7; 9 nucleotides align to TRBD2. Germline loops: CDR1 LNHDA, CDR2 SQIVND (reference sequence). The V gene end was trimmed by 4 bases and the J gene end by 0 bases; junction bases not matched to a gene: 1. The CDR3 loop spans 14 amino acids. CDR3 loop: CASSSGRASYEQYF. The CDR3 coding sequence is TGTGCCAGTAGTAGCGGGAGGGCCTCCTACGAGCAGTACTTC.

This chain joins TRBV27 and TRBJ1-4, with 11 bases fitting TRBD1. Germline loops: CDR1 MNHEY, CDR2 SMNVEV (reference sequence). The CDR3 has 14 residues. The trim removed 6 bases at V and 7 bases at J, leaving 4 bases unmatched. CDR3 sequence: CASSFGTGGEKLFF. CDR3 in DNA: TGTGCCAGCAGCTTCGGGACAGGGGGTGAAAAACTGTTTTTT.

The chain links TRBV19 to TRBJ2-3, with a weak D call TRBD1 (6 bases). Germline values: CDR1 LNHDA, CDR2 SQIVND (reference sequence). V lost 6 bases and J lost 0, with 13 bases in between. This CDR3 is 15 amino acids long. CDR3 sequence reads: CASSPGTSSTDTQYF. Written as DNA, the CDR3 is TGTGCCAGTAGCCCAGGGACATCTAGCACAGATACGCAGTATTTT.

The chain employs TRBV6-5 and TRBJ2-3, with 8 bases fitting TRBD2. The V gene's germline CDR1 is MNHEY and CDR2 SVGAGI. This CDR3 comprises 14 residues. V was pared by 6 bases and J by 5 bases, with 7 bases of the junction left unmatched. This chain's CDR3 is CASRTGGPRDTQYF. As DNA, the CDR3 is TGTGCCAGCAGGACGGGGGGGCCAAGAGATACGCAGTATTTT.

The V call is TRBV19, the J call TRBJ1-1, with TRBD1 matching 8 bases. V gave up 6 bases and J gave up 3 bases; unmatched junction bases: 0. The CDR3 loop spans 12 amino acids. The germline V gene encodes CDR1 LNHDA and CDR2 SQIVND (reference sequence). CDR3 in DNA: TGTGCCAGTAGACAGGGGGACACTGAAGCTTTCTTT. Translated, it gives CASRQGDTEAFF.

The chain is built from TRBV7-2 and TRBJ1-6; D is possibly TRBD1 (6 bases). The CDR3 extends over 15 amino acids. Germline CDR1 reads SGHTA; CDR2 reads FQGNSA. Trimming pared 4 bases from V and 7 bases from J, leaving 14 bases between. CDR3 amino acids: CASSSQGPGNSPLHF. DNA of the CDR3: TGTGCCAGCAGCTCACAGGGTCCTGGAAATTCACCCCTCCACTTT.

The chain carries TRBV15 and TRBJ1-2; the D gene is possibly TRBD1 (6 bases). This CDR3 has 13 amino acids. Germline V lookup: CDR1 LNHNV, CDR2 YYDKDF (reference sequence). Trimming cost V 3 bases and J 1 base, with 6 bases left between them. The CDR3 DNA follows: TGTGCCACCAGCAGGGACAGTAACTATGGCTACACCTTC. It is translated as CATSRDSNYGYTF.

The gene calls are TRBV6-2 or TRBV6-3 and TRBJ2-3; the D gene is possibly TRBD2 (6 bases). From germline, CDR1 is MNHEY and CDR2 SVGEGT. Deletions cut 2 bases from V and 7 bases from J, with 16 bases between. This CDR3 is built from 15 residues. CDR3 nucleotides: TGTGCCAGCAGTTACCCGCGGAGGGCCCCGAATACGCAGTATTTT. This encodes CASSYPRRAPNTQYF.

The chain recombines TRBV7-2 with TRBJ2-7, with 8 positions matching TRBD1. From germline, CDR1 is SGHTA and CDR2 FQGNSA. The CDR3 is made up of 15 amino acids. Unmatched junction bases numbered 6, after V lost 5 bases and J lost 0 bases. In nucleotides, the CDR3 is TGTGCCAGCAGCCGTGACAGGGGCAACTCCTACGAGCAGTACTTC. Translating it yields CASSRDRGNSYEQYF.

The rearrangement links TRBV2 to TRBJ1-4, with D maybe TRBD1 (6 bases). The V gene's germline CDR1 is SNHLY and CDR2 FYNNEI. V dropped 8 bases and J dropped 5 bases, with 12 bases sitting between them. The CDR3 is made up of 13 amino acids. The CDR3 DNA follows: TGTGCCAGCGGGGGCCTGGGGAATGAAAAACTGTTTTTT. Amino acids: CASGGLGNEKLFF. The variable domain in full, completed from reference TRBV2 and TRBJ1-4, reads EPEVTQTPSHQVTQMGQEVILRCVPISNHLYFYWYRQILGQKVEFLVSFYNNEISEKSEIFDDQFSVERPDGSNFTLKIRSTKLEDSAMYFCASGGLGNEKLFFGSGTQLSVL.

The chain employs TRBV4-2 and TRBJ2-7; TRBD1 matches 8 bases. V was clipped by 6 bases and J by 2 bases; unmatched bases: 9. The CDR3 sequence is 15 residues long. Germline CDR1 is LGHNA and CDR2 is YNFKEQ. The CDR3 is CASRLTGTGPYEQYF. CDR3 bases: TGTGCCAGCAGGCTTACCGGGACAGGCCCCTACGAGCAGTACTTC.

This rearrangement joins TRBV7-8 to TRBJ2-6, with 7 bases lining up with TRBD1. Germline CDR1 is SGHVS and CDR2 is FQNEAQ. The CDR3 is 15 amino acids. Germline trimming cut 4 bases from V and 2 bases from J; bases unmatched to any gene: 2. This CDR3 is CASSSGGAGANVLTF. CDR3 DNA sequence: TGTGCCAGCAGCTCAGGGGGTGCTGGGGCCAACGTCCTGACTTTC.

V usage is TRBV10-2 and J usage is TRBJ2-7, with 8 positions matching TRBD1. The J segment lost 3 bases and the V segment lost 4 bases, leaving 2 bases of the junction unmatched. The CDR3 consists of 13 residues. From germline, CDR1 is WSHSY and CDR2 SAAADI. The CDR3 loop reads CASSGDRGYEQYF. The CDR3 region has the DNA TGCGCCAGCAGTGGCGACAGGGGCTACGAGCAGTACTTC.

The chain has TRBV6-5 and TRBJ1-1, with TRBD1 identical over 7 bases. Trimming at V came to 6 bases and at J to 3 bases, leaving 7 bases not matched to a gene. The CDR3 has 14 residues. Germline V gene lookup returns CDR1 MNHEY and CDR2 SVGAGI. In DNA form, the CDR3 reads TGTGCCAGCAGCCGACAGGGTGGTGACACTGAAGCTTTCTTT. This translates into CASSRQGGDTEAFF.

The chain combines TRBV5-4 with TRBJ2-5, with D tentatively TRBD1 (6 bases). The germline V gene has CDR1 SGHNT and CDR2 YYREEE (reference sequence). Trimming cost V 4 bases and J 0 bases, with 10 bases left between them. CDR3 length equals 14 residues. The CDR3 DNA sequence: TGTGCCAGCAGCGGTGCAGGGGACCAAGAGACCCAGTACTTC. It yields the protein CASSGAGDQETQYF.

The rearrangement joins TRBV10-3 to TRBJ1-1, with D unresolved. The CDR3 sequence is 14 residues long. V shed 5 bases and J shed 7 bases, with 17 bases lying between them. The V gene's germline CDR1 is ENHRY and CDR2 SYGVKD. The CDR3 here is CAISSGSGRNEAFF. The CDR3 nucleotides are TGTGCCATCAGTTCCGGGTCCGGGAGGAATGAAGCTTTCTTT.